This T cell receptor (beta chain) is drawn from a study of T cells in Graves' hyperthyroidism and ophthalmopathy. Amplification targeted TCR beta CDR3 regions from RNA transcripts. Initially, a first-round RT-PCR of the TCR CDR3 employed the HTBI primer set. TCRdb independently ran MiXCR on the multiplex PCR reads; one entry per CDR3 protein. The table records some 570,000 distinct CDR3 sequences, approximately 15% of them present only once. This CDR3 has 14 amino acids. The germline V gene encodes CDR1 MNHEY and CDR2 SMNVEV (reference sequence). Trimming stripped 3 bases from V and 3 bases from J, with 11 bases between.

The sample was blood. The clonotype comes from a young woman with Graves' ophthalmopathy. V usage is TRBV27 and J usage is TRBJ1-2, with D tentatively TRBD1 (6 bases). The CDR3 DNA is TGTGCCAGCAGTTTCCGGGCAGGGGACTATGGCTACACCTTC. It is translated as CASSFRAGDYGYTF.